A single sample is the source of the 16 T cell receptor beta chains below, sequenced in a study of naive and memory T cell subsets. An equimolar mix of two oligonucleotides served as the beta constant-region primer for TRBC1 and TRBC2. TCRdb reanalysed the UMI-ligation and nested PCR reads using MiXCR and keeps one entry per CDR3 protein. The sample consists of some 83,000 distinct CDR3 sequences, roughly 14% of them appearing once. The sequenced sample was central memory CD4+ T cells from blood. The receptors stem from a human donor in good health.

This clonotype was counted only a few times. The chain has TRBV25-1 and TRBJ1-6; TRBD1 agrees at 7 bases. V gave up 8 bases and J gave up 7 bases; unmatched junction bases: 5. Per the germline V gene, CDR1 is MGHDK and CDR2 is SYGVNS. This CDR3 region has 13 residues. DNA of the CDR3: TGTGCCAGCGGGGGACAGACCAATTCACCCCTCCACTTT. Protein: CASGGQTNSPLHF.

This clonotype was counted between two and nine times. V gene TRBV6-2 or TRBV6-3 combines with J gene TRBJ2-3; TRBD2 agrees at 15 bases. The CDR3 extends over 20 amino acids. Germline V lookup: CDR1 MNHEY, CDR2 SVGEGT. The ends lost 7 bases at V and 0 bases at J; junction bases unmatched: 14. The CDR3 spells CASIRRTGLAGGSSTDTQYF. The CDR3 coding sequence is TGTGCCAGCATAAGAAGGACCGGACTAGCGGGAGGGTCTAGCACAGATACGCAGTATTTT.

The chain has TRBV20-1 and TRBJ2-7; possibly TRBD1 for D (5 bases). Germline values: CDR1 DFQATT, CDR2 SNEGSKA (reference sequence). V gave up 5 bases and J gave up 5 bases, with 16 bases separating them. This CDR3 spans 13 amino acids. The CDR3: CSAPETIGDEQYF. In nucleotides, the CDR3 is TGCAGTGCTCCTGAGACGATAGGGGACGAGCAGTACTTC.

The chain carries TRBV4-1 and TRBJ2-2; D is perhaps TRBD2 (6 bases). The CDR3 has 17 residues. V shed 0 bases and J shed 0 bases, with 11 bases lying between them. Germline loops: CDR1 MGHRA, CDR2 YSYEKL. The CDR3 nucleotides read TGCGCCAGCAGCCAAGAAAGCGGGCTAGCGAACACCGGGGAGCTGTTTTTT. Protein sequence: CASSQESGLANTGELFF.

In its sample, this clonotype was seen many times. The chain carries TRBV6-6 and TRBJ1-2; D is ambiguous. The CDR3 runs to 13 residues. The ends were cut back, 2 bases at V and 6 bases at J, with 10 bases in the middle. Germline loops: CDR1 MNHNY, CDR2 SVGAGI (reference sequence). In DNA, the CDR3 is TGTGCCAGCAGTTACAGGGTTGACGATGGCTACACCTTC. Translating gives CASSYRVDDGYTF.

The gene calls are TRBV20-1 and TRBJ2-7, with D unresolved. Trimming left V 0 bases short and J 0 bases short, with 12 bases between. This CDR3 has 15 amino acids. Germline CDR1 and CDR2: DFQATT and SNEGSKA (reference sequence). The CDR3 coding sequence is TGCAGTGCTAGAGATCTGCGGAGCAACTCCTACGAGCAGTACTTC. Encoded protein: CSARDLRSNSYEQYF.

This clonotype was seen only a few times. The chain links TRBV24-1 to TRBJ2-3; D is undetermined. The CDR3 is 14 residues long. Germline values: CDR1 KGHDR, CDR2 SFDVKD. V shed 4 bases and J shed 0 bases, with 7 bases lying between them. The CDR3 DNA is TGTGCCACCAGTGAGCACGGTAGCACAGATACGCAGTATTTT. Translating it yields CATSEHGSTDTQYF.

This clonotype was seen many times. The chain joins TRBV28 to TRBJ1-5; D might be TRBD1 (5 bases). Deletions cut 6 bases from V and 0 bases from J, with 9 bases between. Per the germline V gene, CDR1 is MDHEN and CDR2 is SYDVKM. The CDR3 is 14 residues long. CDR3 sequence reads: CASRTAHSNQPQHF. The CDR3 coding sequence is TGTGCCAGCAGGACAGCCCATAGCAATCAGCCCCAGCATTTT.

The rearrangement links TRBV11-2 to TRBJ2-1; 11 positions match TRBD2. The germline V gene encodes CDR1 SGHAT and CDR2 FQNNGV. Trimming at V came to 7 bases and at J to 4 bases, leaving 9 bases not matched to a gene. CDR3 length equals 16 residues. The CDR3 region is CASNPGRTSGYNEQFF. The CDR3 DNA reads TGTGCCAGCAATCCAGGGCGGACTAGCGGGTACAATGAGCAGTTCTTC.

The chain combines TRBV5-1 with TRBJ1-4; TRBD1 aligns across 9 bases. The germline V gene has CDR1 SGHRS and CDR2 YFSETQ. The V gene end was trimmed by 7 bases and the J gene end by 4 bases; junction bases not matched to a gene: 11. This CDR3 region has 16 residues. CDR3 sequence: CASSLSTGGNNEKLFF. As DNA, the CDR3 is TGCGCCAGCTCCTTATCGACAGGGGGTAATAATGAAAAACTGTTTTTT.

CDR3 sequence reads: CASSPEKETQYF. In nucleotides, the CDR3 is TGTGCCAGCAGTCCAGAAAAAGAGACCCAGTACTTC. This chain links TRBV12-3 or TRBV12-4 with TRBJ2-5; no reliable D call. The CDR3 runs to 12 residues. The germline V and J ends were trimmed by 5 bases and 3 bases, with 7 bases remaining between them.

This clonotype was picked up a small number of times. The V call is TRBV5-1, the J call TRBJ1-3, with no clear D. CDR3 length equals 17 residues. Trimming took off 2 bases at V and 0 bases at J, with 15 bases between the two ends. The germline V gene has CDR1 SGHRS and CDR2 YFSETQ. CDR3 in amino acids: CASSLLGGELSGNTIYF. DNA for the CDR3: TGCGCCAGCAGCTTACTCGGAGGAGAGCTCTCTGGAAACACCATATATTTT.

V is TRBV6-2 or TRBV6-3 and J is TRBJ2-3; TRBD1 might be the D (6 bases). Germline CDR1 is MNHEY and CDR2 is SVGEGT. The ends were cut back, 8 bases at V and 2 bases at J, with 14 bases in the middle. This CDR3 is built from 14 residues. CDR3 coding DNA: TGTGCCAGCGGACAGAACCTATACACAGATACGCAGTATTTT. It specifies CASGQNLYTDTQYF.

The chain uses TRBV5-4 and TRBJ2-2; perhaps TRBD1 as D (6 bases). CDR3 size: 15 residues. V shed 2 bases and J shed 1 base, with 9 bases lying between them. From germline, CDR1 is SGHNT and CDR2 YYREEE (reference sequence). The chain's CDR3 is CASSFQGMNTGELFF. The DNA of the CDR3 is TGTGCCAGCAGCTTCCAGGGGATGAACACCGGGGAGCTGTTTTTT. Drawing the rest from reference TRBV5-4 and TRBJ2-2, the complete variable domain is ETGVTQSPTHLIKTRGQQVTLRCSSQSGHNTVSWYQQALGQGPQFIFQYYREEENGRGNFPPRFSGLQFPNYSSELNVNALELDDSALYLCASSFQGMNTGELFFGEGSRLTVL.

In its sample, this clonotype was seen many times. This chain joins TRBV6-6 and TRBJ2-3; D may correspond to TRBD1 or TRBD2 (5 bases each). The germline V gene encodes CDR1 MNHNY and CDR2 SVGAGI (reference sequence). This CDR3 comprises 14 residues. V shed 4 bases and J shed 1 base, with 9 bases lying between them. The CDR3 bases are TGTGCCAGCAGTTCTACGGGGCGCACAGATACGCAGTATTTT. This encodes CASSSTGRTDTQYF.

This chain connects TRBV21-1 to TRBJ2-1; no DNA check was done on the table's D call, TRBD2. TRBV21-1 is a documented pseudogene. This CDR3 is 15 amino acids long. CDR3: CASSTPGAGGDEQFF. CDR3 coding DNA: TGTGCCAGCAGCACCCCCGGAGCGGGGGGGGATGAGCAGTTCTTC.